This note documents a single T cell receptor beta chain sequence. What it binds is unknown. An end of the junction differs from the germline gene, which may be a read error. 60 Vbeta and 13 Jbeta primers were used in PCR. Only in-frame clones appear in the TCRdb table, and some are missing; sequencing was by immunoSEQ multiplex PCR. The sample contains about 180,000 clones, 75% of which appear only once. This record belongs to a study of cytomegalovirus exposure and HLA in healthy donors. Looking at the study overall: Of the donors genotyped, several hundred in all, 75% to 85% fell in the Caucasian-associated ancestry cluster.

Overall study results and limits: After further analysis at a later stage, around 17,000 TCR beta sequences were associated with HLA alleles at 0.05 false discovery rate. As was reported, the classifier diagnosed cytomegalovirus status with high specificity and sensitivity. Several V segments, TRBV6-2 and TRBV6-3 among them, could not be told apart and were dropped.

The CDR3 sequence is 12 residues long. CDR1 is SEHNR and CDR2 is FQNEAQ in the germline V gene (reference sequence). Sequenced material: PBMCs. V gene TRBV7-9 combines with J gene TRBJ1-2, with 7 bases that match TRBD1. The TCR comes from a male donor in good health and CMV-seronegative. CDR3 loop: CASSLIRDRDIF. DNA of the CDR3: TGTGCCAGCAGCTTAATCCGGGACAGAGATATCTTC.